These T cell receptor beta chains were read from a single sample in a study of blood T cell repertoires in COVID-19. Method: immunoSEQ multiplex PCR; TCRdb's copy keeps in-frame clones and lacks some. The sample has hundreds of thousands of clones, 70% to 90% seen once. Sequencing was carried out using peripheral blood. The origin of the receptors is a man aged 18 to 29 with active or convalescent COVID-19. CDR3s include the opening cysteine and the closing phenylalanine or tryptophan. D genes are given only for firm matches. Rows may omit the clone size; those that give it use once, few, many or a size class.

.	TRBV2	.	TRBJ2-7	TGTGCCAGCAACAGGGAGATCGAGCAGTACTTC	CASNREIEQYF
TRBD1	TRBV6-5	.	TRBJ1-2	TGTGCCAGCAGTACCGACAGGGTCGGCTACACCTTC	CASSTDRVGYTF
TRBD1	TRBV30	.	TRBJ1-1	TGTGCCTGGAGCCCAAACAGGGGCTCGGCCACTGAAGCTTTCTTT	CAWSPNRGSATEAFF
.	TRBV18	.	TRBJ2-3	TGTGCCAGCTCACGCCTCTGGGCGGGAAGAGATACGCAGTATTTT	CASSRLWAGRDTQYF
TRBD2	TRBV4-2	.	TRBJ2-1	TGTGCCAGCAGCCACCTTACTAGGACTAGCGGGGCCGGGTTTTCCTACAATGAGCAGTTCTTC	CASSHLTRTSGAGFSYNEQFF
TRBD1	TRBV7-3	.	TRBJ2-2	TGTGCCAGCAGCTTGACAGGGGAGAACACCGGGGAGCTGTTTTTT	CASSLTGENTGELFF
TRBD2	TRBV18	.	TRBJ2-1	TGTGCCAGCTCACCAGGAGGGACTAGCGGGAGTAATGAGCAGTTCTTC	CASSPGGTSGSNEQFF
.	TRBV5-1	.	TRBJ2-1	TGCGCCAGCACCGATCCGGGTGGCTCCTACAATGAGCAGTTCTTC	CASTDPGGSYNEQFF
TRBD1	TRBV4-3	.	TRBJ1-1	TGCGCCAGCAGCCAGGGACAGGGGGCGCCTACTGAAGCTTTCTTT	CASSQGQGAPTEAFF
TRBD1	TRBV28	.	TRBJ1-2	TGTGCCAGCAGTACCGGACAGGGGGGGAACTATGGCTACACCTTC	CASSTGQGGNYGYTF
.	TRBV6-2/TRBV6-3	.	TRBJ1-2	TGTGCCAGCAGTTTTGCAGGGGACTATGGCTACACCTTC	CASSFAGDYGYTF
TRBD1	TRBV5-6	once	TRBJ2-7	TGTGCCAGCAGCTGGGGGAACAGGGGGCGCGAGCAGTACTTC	CASSWGNRGREQYF
.	TRBV11-2	many	TRBJ2-7	TGTGCCAGCAGCCCGGGGAGAGCGCAGTACTTC	CASSPGRAQYF
.	TRBV4-2	.	TRBJ1-4	TGTGCCAGCAGCCAAGATCACGAGGCTGTCGGTGAAAAACTGTTTTTT	CASSQDHEAVGEKLFF
.	TRBV9	.	TRBJ2-7	TGTGCCAGCAGCCCCTGGGGCGGTTCCTACGAGCAGTACTTC	CASSPWGGSYEQYF
.	TRBV4-3	.	TRBJ2-1	TGCGCCAGCAGCCCCGAGGGGGATCGCAGTGAGCAGTTCTTC	CASSPEGDRSEQFF
.	TRBV4-1	.	TRBJ2-7	TGCGCCAGCAGCCAAGTGCTAGCGCAGAACTACGAGCAGTACTTC	CASSQVLAQNYEQYF
.	TRBV9	.	TRBJ1-5	TGTGCCAGCGGCGATCTTCAGGGGTACGGACCCCAGCATTTT	CASGDLQGYGPQHF
TRBD1	TRBV2	.	TRBJ1-3	TGTGCCAGCAGTCGGGACAGGGGTGGAAACACCATATATTTT	CASSRDRGGNTIYF
TRBD1	TRBV18	few	TRBJ2-7	TGTGCCAGCTCCACGGGACAGGTCTCCTACGAGCAGTACTTC	CASSTGQVSYEQYF
.	TRBV29-1	.	TRBJ1-5	TGCAGCGTTGGGTCGGGGGGCACAAATCAGCCCCAGCATTTT	CSVGSGGTNQPQHF
.	TRBV11-2	.	TRBJ1-2	TGTGCCAGCAGCCCCAAACAGATTAACTATGGCTACACCTTC	CASSPKQINYGYTF
TRBD2	TRBV9	once	TRBJ2-1	TGTGCCAGCAGCGCCTGGACTAGCGGGAGTGAAGAGCAGTTCTTC	CASSAWTSGSEEQFF
.	TRBV7-2	.	TRBJ2-3	TGTGCCAGCAGCTCCCTTAGCGTGGAAGTCCTAGAAGATACGCAGTATTTT	CASSSLSVEVLEDTQYF
.	TRBV6-2/TRBV6-3	.	TRBJ1-3	TGTGCCAGCAGTTACGGCCGAAGCTCTGGAAACACCATATATTTT	CASSYGRSSGNTIYF
.	TRBV28	once	TRBJ2-2	TGTGCCAGCAGTTCGCCGGGGAGCCGGAACACCGGGGAGCTGTTTTTT	CASSSPGSRNTGELFF
.	TRBV19	.	TRBJ2-5	TGTGCCAGTAGGTTGGAGGGACAAGAGACCCAGTACTTC	CASRLEGQETQYF
.	TRBV6-1	.	TRBJ2-6	TGTGCCAGCAGTGAACAGGGCGCTGGGGCCAACGTCCTGACTTTC	CASSEQGAGANVLTF